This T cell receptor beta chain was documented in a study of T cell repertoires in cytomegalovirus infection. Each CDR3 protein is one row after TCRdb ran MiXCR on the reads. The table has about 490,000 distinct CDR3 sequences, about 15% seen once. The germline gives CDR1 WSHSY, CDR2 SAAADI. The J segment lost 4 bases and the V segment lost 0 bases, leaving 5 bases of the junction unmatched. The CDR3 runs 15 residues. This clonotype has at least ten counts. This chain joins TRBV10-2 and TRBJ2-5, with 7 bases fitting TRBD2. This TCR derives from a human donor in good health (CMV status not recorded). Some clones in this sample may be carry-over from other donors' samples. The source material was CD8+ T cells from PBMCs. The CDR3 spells CASSESAGVVETQYF. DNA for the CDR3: TGCGCCAGCAGTGAGTCCGCGGGAGTAGTAGAGACCCAGTACTTC.